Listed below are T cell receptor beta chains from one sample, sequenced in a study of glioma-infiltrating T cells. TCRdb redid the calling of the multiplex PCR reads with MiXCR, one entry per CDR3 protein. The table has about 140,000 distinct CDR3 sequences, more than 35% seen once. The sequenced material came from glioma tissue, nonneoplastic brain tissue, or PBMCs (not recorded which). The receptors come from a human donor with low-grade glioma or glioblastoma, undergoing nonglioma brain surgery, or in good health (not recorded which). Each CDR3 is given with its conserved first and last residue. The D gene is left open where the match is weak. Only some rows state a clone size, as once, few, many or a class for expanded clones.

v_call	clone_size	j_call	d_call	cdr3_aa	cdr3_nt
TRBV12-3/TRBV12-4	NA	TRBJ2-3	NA	CASSLSSGTQYF	TGTGCCAGCAGCCTTAGCTCGGGTACGCAGTATTTT
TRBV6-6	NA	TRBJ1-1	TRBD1	CASSVDRAGTEAFF	TGCGCCAGCAGCGTCGACAGGGCGGGGACTGAAGCTTTCTTT
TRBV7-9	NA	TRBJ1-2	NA	CASSQGVADFNYGYTF	TGTGCCAGCAGCCAGGGCGTTGCGGACTTTAACTATGGCTACACCTTC
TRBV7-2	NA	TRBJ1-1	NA	CASSFRRRTEAFF	TGTGCCAGCAGCTTCCGCAGGAGAACTGAAGCTTTCTTT
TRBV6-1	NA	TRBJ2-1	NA	CASSEQRTSYNEQFF	TGTGCCAGCAGTGAACAGAGAACCTCCTACAATGAGCAGTTCTTC
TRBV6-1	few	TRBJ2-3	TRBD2	CASSSPAGSTDTQYF	TGTGCCAGCAGTTCCCCAGCGGGGAGCACAGATACGCAGTATTTT
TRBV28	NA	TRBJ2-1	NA	CASSSSRALQQSEQFF	TGTGCCAGCAGCTCCTCCCGGGCCCTCCAACAGAGTGAGCAGTTCTTC
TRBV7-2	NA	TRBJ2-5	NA	CASSLAGEISGETQYF	TGTGCCAGCAGCTTAGCGGGAGAGATCTCCGGGGAGACCCAGTACTTC
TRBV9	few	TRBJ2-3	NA	CASSVGLASTDTQYF	TGTGCCAGCAGCGTAGGGTTAGCTAGCACAGATACGCAGTATTTT
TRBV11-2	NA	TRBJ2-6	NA	CASSAATSGANVLTF	TGTGCCAGCAGCGCAGCGACCTCTGGGGCCAACGTCCTGACTTTC
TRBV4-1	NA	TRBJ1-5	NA	CASSQVTGWQPQHF	TGCGCCAGCAGCCAAGTAACAGGGTGGCAGCCCCAGCATTTT
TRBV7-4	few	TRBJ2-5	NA	CASSLEGHETQYF	TGTGCCAGCAGCTTAGAGGGTCACGAGACCCAGTACTTC
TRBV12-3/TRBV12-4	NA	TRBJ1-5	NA	CASSLGQYHQPQHF	TGTGCCAGCAGTTTAGGGCAGTATCATCAGCCCCAGCATTTT
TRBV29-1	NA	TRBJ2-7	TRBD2	CSVIQGGLAGEYEQYF	TGCAGCGTGATACAAGGGGGGCTAGCGGGAGAGTACGAGCAGTACTTC
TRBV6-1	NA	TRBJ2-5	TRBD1	CASSVGQTETQYF	TGTGCCAGCAGTGTGGGACAGACAGAGACCCAGTACTTC
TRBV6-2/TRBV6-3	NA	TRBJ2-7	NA	CAINRGGSFYEQYF	TGTGCCATCAACCGGGGAGGCAGCTTCTACGAGCAGTACTTC
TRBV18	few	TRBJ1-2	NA	CASSPSQGPYYGYTF	TGTGCCAGCTCACCTTCACAGGGCCCGTACTATGGCTACACCTTC
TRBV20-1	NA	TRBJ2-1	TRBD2	CSATLADYNEQFF	TGCAGTGCTACACTAGCGGACTACAATGAGCAGTTCTTC
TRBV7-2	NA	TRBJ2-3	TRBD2	CASRNPAGGLTDTQYF	TGTGCCAGCAGGAACCCAGCGGGAGGGCTGACAGATACGCAGTATTTT
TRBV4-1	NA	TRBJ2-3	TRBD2	CASSPSGTSLYTDTQYF	TGCGCCAGCAGCCCGTCCGGGACTAGCCTATACACAGATACGCAGTATTTT
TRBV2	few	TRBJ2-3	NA	CASSDSRLDTQYF	TGTGCCAGCAGTGATTCCCGTTTAGATACGCAGTATTTT
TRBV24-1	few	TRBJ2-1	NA	CATSDPVVSGGNEQFF	TGTGCCACCAGTGACCCTGTTGTCTCTGGGGGGAATGAGCAGTTCTTC
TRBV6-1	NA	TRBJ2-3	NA	CASRAGLGEYF	TGTGCCTCACGGGCGGGACTTGGCGAGTATTTT
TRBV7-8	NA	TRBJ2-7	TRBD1	CARSFRDRSYEQYF	TGTGCCCGCAGCTTCCGGGACAGGTCCTACGAGCAGTACTTC
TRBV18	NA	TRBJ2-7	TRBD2	CASSTGLATYEQYF	TGTGCCAGCTCAACGGGACTAGCGACTTACGAGCAGTACTTC
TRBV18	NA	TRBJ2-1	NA	CASSPGYNEQFF	TGTGCCAGCAGTCCCGGGTACAATGAGCAGTTCTTC
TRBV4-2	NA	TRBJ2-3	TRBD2	CASAKTSGSGLGDTQYF	TGTGCCAGCGCCAAGACTAGCGGGTCCGGGCTGGGAGATACGCAGTATTTT
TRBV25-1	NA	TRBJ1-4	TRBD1	CASREGAAGEKLFF	TGTGCCAGCAGGGAGGGGGCAGCAGGTGAAAAACTGTTTTTT
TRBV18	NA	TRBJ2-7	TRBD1	CASSETGVEQYF	TGTGCCAGCTCAGAGACAGGGGTCGAGCAGTACTTC
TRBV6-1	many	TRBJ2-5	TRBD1	CASRKQGAREETQYF	TGTGCCAGCCGAAAACAGGGGGCGCGTGAAGAGACCCAGTACTTC
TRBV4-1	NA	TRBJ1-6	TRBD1	CASSQHVRDRPNSPLHF	TGCGCCAGCAGCCAACACGTCCGGGACAGGCCTAATTCACCCCTCCACTTT
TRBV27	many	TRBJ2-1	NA	CASSLRGGAGNEQFF	TGTGCCAGCAGTTTAAGAGGGGGGGCGGGCAATGAGCAGTTCTTC
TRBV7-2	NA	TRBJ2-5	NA	CASSAPGVGTQYF	TGTGCCAGCTCCGCCCCAGGCGTAGGGACCCAGTACTTC
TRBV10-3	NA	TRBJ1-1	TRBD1	CAISEPGQSEAFF	TGTGCCATCAGTGAGCCGGGACAGTCTGAAGCTTTCTTT
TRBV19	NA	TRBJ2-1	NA	CASSIGGGSYNEQFF	TGTGCCAGTAGTATTGGCGGAGGCTCCTACAATGAGCAGTTCTTC
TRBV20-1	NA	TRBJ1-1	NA	CSPSLGGYHTEAFF	TGCAGTCCTAGTCTCGGGGGATACCACACTGAAGCTTTCTTT
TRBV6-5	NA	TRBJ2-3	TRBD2	CASSSAGADTQYF	TGTGCCAGCAGTTCTGCGGGAGCGGATACGCAGTATTTT
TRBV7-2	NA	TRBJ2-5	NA	CASSFSELENQYF	TGTGCCAGCAGCTTTAGTGAACTAGAGAACCAGTACTTC
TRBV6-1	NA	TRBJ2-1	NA	CASSESRASSYNEQFF	TGTGCCAGCAGTGAGTCCCGGGCTAGCTCCTACAATGAGCAGTTCTTC
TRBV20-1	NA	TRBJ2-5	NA	CSARVGFQETQYF	TGCAGTGCTAGAGTAGGTTTCCAAGAGACCCAGTACTTC
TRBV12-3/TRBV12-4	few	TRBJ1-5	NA	CASSLRQTNQPQHF	TGTGCCAGCAGTTTGCGCCAGACAAATCAGCCCCAGCATTTT
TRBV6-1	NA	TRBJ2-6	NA	CASTRDSLSWANVLTF	TGTGCCAGCACTAGAGACAGCCTCTCTTGGGCCAACGTCCTGACTTTC